This TCR beta chain was sequenced for a study of shared clonotypes between healthy human individuals. Findings of the study overall: What limited the represented genetic and exposure-history diversity was the small number of donors.

CD45RO-negative CD8 cells positively selected for CCR7 made up the naive population, which excluded terminally differentiated effector memory CD45RA+ cells. This CDR3 comprises 15 residues. In germline, CDR1 is LNHDA, CDR2 SQIVND (reference sequence). V dropped 3 bases and J dropped 6 bases, with 15 bases sitting between them. Assay used: immunoSEQ multiplex PCR; TCRdb lists only in-frame clones, some missing. This table holds 1.5 million to 2.5 million clones, roughly 95% found once. About this clone itself: Its antigen is undetermined.

Input material: naive CD8+ T cells sorted from blood. This clonotype was obtained from a man between 18 and 35 years old in good health. This chain joins TRBV19 and TRBJ2-1; D is unresolved. The CDR3 DNA sequence: TGTGCCAGTAGTATGAGTAGCAACATGGGCAATGAGCAGTTCTTC. It specifies CASSMSSNMGNEQFF.